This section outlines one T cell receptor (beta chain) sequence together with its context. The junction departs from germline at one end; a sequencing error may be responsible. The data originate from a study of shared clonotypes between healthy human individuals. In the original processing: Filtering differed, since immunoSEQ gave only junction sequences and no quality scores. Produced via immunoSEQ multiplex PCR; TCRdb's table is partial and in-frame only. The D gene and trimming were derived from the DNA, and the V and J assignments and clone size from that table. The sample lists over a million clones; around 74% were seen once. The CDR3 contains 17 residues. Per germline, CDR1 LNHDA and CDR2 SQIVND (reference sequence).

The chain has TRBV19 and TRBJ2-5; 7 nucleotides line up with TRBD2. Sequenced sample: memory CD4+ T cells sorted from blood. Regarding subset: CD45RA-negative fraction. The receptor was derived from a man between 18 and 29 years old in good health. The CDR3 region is CASSIQTSKISREAQYF. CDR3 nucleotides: TGTGCCAGTAGTATTCAGACTAGCAAGATTTCAAGAGAGGCCCAGTACTTC.